What follows are 4 T cell receptor beta chains derived from one specimen sequenced in a study of long-term antiretroviral therapy in people with HIV. At the survey level, the v3.0 immunoSEQ assay was run. Profiled with immunoSEQ multiplex PCR; TCRdb holds only in-frame clones, not every one. The sample records tens of thousands of clones, under 90% being singletons. The starting material was unsorted PBMCs, obtained at the start of antiretroviral therapy. Receptors were obtained from a man aged 45-65 years with HIV.

The chain couples TRBV7-8 to TRBJ1-2; the match to TRBD1 covers 7 bases. In germline, CDR1 is SGHVS, CDR2 FQNEAQ. The CDR3 totals 17 residues. The V gene end was trimmed by 5 bases and the J gene end by 1 base; junction bases not matched to a gene: 13. The CDR3 region is CASSPAVRGPVNYGYTF. CDR3 coding DNA: TGTGCCAGCAGCCCGGCCGTGAGGGGGCCGGTTAACTATGGCTACACCTTC.

The chain links TRBV7-9 to TRBJ2-2; 9 bases map to TRBD1. This CDR3 comprises 15 residues. CDR1 and CDR2 from the germline V gene are SEHNR and FQNEAQ (reference sequence). Germline trimming cut 4 bases from V and 4 bases from J; bases unmatched to any gene: 4. The CDR3 DNA reads TGTGCCAGCAGCTCACAGGGGGCGAGCACCGGGGAGCTGTTTTTT. Translating it yields CASSSQGASTGELFF.

This clone has only a few counts. The rearrangement links TRBV19 to TRBJ2-7, with TRBD1 as a possible D gene (6 bases). The CDR3 extends over 13 amino acids. The germline V and J ends were trimmed by 6 bases and 0 bases, with 9 bases remaining between them. From germline, CDR1 is LNHDA and CDR2 SQIVND (reference sequence). CDR3 sequence (DNA): TGTGCCAGTAGACGGGACAACTCCTACGAGCAGTACTTC. It codes for CASRRDNSYEQYF. The full variable domain, its missing parts supplied by reference TRBV19 and TRBJ2-7, is DGGITQSPKYLFRKEGQNVTLSCEQNLNHDAMYWYRQDPGQGLRLIYYSQIVNDFQKGDIAEGYSVSREKKESFPLTVTSAQKNPTAFYLCASRRDNSYEQYFGPGTRLTVT.

The CDR3: CASSLYLMGQGNYGYTF. The CDR3 DNA follows: TGCGCCAGCAGCCTTTATTTAATGGGCCAGGGCAACTATGGCTACACCTTC. The J gene is TRBJ1-2, the V gene TRBV4-3; tentatively, D is TRBD1 (5 bases). CDR3 length equals 17 residues. Between the trimmed V and J ends, which lost 4 bases and 2 bases, there was a span of 20 bases. Germline V lookup: CDR1 LGHNA, CDR2 YSLEER.